The rows below give T cell receptor beta chains drawn from one sample of a study of blood T cell repertoires in COVID-19. Repertoires were generated with immunoSEQ multiplex PCR, while TCRdb's copy carries only in-frame clones and drops some. The sample includes 360,000 or so clones, roughly four fifths seen only once; the top ten take about 4.9%. Sequencing was carried out using PBMCs or T cells enriched from blood (not recorded which). The receptors here all came from a woman aged 45-65 years who had recovered from COVID-19. Each CDR3 is given with its conserved first and last residue. Fields, in order: D gene, clone size, V gene, J gene, CDR3 DNA, CDR3 protein. The D gene is left open where the match is weak. The listing skips clone size in some rows; elsewhere it reads once, few, many or a size class.

d_call: .; clone_size: .; v_call: TRBV20-1; j_call: TRBJ2-3; cdr3_nt: TGCAGTGCTAGTGAGGCTAGTTTCACAGATACGCAGTATTTT; cdr3_aa: CSASEASFTDTQYF
d_call: TRBD1; clone_size: .; v_call: TRBV5-4; j_call: TRBJ1-2; cdr3_nt: TGTGCCAGCAGCCAGATGACAGGGGGCAGTTATGTGTGGACCTTC; cdr3_aa: CASSQMTGGSYVWTF
d_call: .; clone_size: .; v_call: TRBV21-1; j_call: TRBJ1-1; cdr3_nt: TGTGCCAGCATTAGAAGGGGATGCGTGAACACTGAAGCTTTCTTT; cdr3_aa: CASIRRGCVNTEAFF
d_call: TRBD1; clone_size: once; v_call: TRBV2; j_call: TRBJ2-1; cdr3_nt: TGTGCCATCCAGACAGGGGAATACAATGAGCAGTTCTTC; cdr3_aa: CAIQTGEYNEQFF
d_call: TRBD1; clone_size: .; v_call: TRBV11-2; j_call: TRBJ1-2; cdr3_nt: TGTGCCAGCAGCTTAGCACCCGGGACAGACTATGGCTACACCTTC; cdr3_aa: CASSLAPGTDYGYTF
d_call: TRBD1; clone_size: .; v_call: TRBV4-2; j_call: TRBJ2-2; cdr3_nt: TGTGCCAGCAGCCAAGACCGTCAGGGGGCGGACGGGGAGCTGTTTTTT; cdr3_aa: CASSQDRQGADGELFF
d_call: .; clone_size: .; v_call: TRBV2; j_call: TRBJ1-5; cdr3_nt: TGTGCCAGCAATTGGGCCATCAATCAGCCCCAGCATTTT; cdr3_aa: CASNWAINQPQHF
d_call: TRBD1; clone_size: .; v_call: TRBV10-3; j_call: TRBJ1-2; cdr3_nt: TGTGCCACCTTCGAGAGCAAGGGGGCCGACTATGGCTACACCTTC; cdr3_aa: CATFESKGADYGYTF
d_call: .; clone_size: .; v_call: TRBV11-2; j_call: TRBJ1-1; cdr3_nt: TGTGCCAGCAGCTTAGTCCCTCTGACAGCCAGGGTAGCTTTCTTT; cdr3_aa: CASSLVPLTARVAFF
d_call: .; clone_size: .; v_call: TRBV11-2; j_call: TRBJ2-7; cdr3_nt: TGTGCCAGCAGCCTGGGTGGAGGCCCTTACGAGCAGTACTTC; cdr3_aa: CASSLGGGPYEQYF
d_call: .; clone_size: .; v_call: TRBV7-9; j_call: TRBJ1-2; cdr3_nt: TGTGCCAGCAGCCCCCGACAGGCGATAAGTAACTATGGCTACACCTTC; cdr3_aa: CASSPRQAISNYGYTF
d_call: TRBD1; clone_size: .; v_call: TRBV25-1; j_call: TRBJ1-1; cdr3_nt: TGTGCCAGCAGTGGTACCGGGACAGGGGAAACTGAAGCTTTCTTT; cdr3_aa: CASSGTGTGETEAFF
d_call: .; clone_size: few; v_call: TRBV2; j_call: TRBJ1-5; cdr3_nt: TGTGCCAGCAGTTCCTCACCGGGTGTACGACAGCCCCAGCATTTT; cdr3_aa: CASSSSPGVRQPQHF
d_call: TRBD2; clone_size: .; v_call: TRBV10-3; j_call: TRBJ2-1; cdr3_nt: TGTGCCATCAGTGTTGAGCGGGGGGGGACAAGTGAGCAGTTCTTC; cdr3_aa: CAISVERGGTSEQFF
d_call: TRBD1; clone_size: few; v_call: TRBV4-3; j_call: TRBJ1-1; cdr3_nt: TGCGCCAGCAGCCAAAGGGCAGGGGGCTCTGAAGCTTTCTTT; cdr3_aa: CASSQRAGGSEAFF
d_call: TRBD2; clone_size: few; v_call: TRBV6-5; j_call: TRBJ2-3; cdr3_nt: TGTGCCAGCAGAAAGCGGGAGACGTTCGGAGATACGCAGTATTTT; cdr3_aa: CASRKRETFGDTQYF
d_call: TRBD2; clone_size: .; v_call: TRBV7-3; j_call: TRBJ2-7; cdr3_nt: TGTGCCAGAGATCCACTAGCGATTACCTACGAGCAGTACTTC; cdr3_aa: CARDPLAITYEQYF
d_call: .; clone_size: .; v_call: TRBV27; j_call: TRBJ2-3; cdr3_nt: TGTGCCAGCAGTTTATACAACCGGGACTTGACAGATACGCAGTATTTT; cdr3_aa: CASSLYNRDLTDTQYF
d_call: TRBD2; clone_size: .; v_call: TRBV2; j_call: TRBJ2-3; cdr3_nt: TGTGCCAGCAGTCTAGCACTAGCGGGAGGAGATACGCAGTATTTT; cdr3_aa: CASSLALAGGDTQYF
d_call: TRBD2; clone_size: .; v_call: TRBV7-2; j_call: TRBJ2-7; cdr3_nt: TGTGCCAGCACTCGGGGACTAGCGGATTCCTACGAGCAGTACTTC; cdr3_aa: CASTRGLADSYEQYF
d_call: .; clone_size: once; v_call: TRBV9; j_call: TRBJ1-3; cdr3_nt: TGTGCCAGCAGCCCCGGTTCTGGTGGAAACACCATATATTTT; cdr3_aa: CASSPGSGGNTIYF
d_call: TRBD1; clone_size: once; v_call: TRBV30; j_call: TRBJ1-1; cdr3_nt: TGTGCCTGTCGACAGGGGATAGCTGAAGCTTTCTTT; cdr3_aa: CACRQGIAEAFF
d_call: TRBD1; clone_size: few; v_call: TRBV19; j_call: TRBJ1-6; cdr3_nt: TGTGCCAGTAGTGCCGAGGGGACAGGGATCTCACCCCTCCACTTT; cdr3_aa: CASSAEGTGISPLHF
d_call: TRBD1; clone_size: .; v_call: TRBV11-3; j_call: TRBJ2-7; cdr3_nt: TGTGCCAGCAGCACCGGACAGGGGACCGAGCAGTACTTC; cdr3_aa: CASSTGQGTEQYF
d_call: .; clone_size: .; v_call: TRBV19; j_call: TRBJ1-6; cdr3_nt: TGTGCCAGTAGTCCGGGGATGAATAATTCACCCCTCCACTTT; cdr3_aa: CASSPGMNNSPLHF
d_call: TRBD1; clone_size: .; v_call: TRBV19; j_call: TRBJ1-2; cdr3_nt: TGTGCCTCTCAAGGGGGACAGGGCTATGGCTACACCTTC; cdr3_aa: CASQGGQGYGYTF
d_call: TRBD1; clone_size: .; v_call: TRBV5-1; j_call: TRBJ2-7; cdr3_nt: TGCGCCAGCAGCTCTGGGACAGGGGAGAATTACGAGCAGTACTTC; cdr3_aa: CASSSGTGENYEQYF
d_call: TRBD1; clone_size: .; v_call: TRBV7-2; j_call: TRBJ2-1; cdr3_nt: TGTGCCAGCAGCTCACGGGACAGGGCATACAATGAGCAGTTCTTC; cdr3_aa: CASSSRDRAYNEQFF
d_call: .; clone_size: .; v_call: TRBV11-2; j_call: TRBJ2-2; cdr3_nt: TGTGCCAGCAGTTTTCTAGGTCGCGGCACCGGGGAGCTGTTTTTT; cdr3_aa: CASSFLGRGTGELFF
d_call: .; clone_size: .; v_call: TRBV5-1; j_call: TRBJ2-7; cdr3_nt: TGCGCCAGCACCGCCACCGACAGCTTCTACGAGCAGTACTTC; cdr3_aa: CASTATDSFYEQYF
d_call: .; clone_size: .; v_call: TRBV6-5; j_call: TRBJ1-1; cdr3_nt: TGTGCCAGCAGGGGTTCGGGGAAGACTGAAGCTTTCTTT; cdr3_aa: CASRGSGKTEAFF
d_call: .; clone_size: few; v_call: TRBV13; j_call: TRBJ2-7; cdr3_nt: TGTGCCAGCAGCTTAGGGTCATTGCAGTACTTC; cdr3_aa: CASSLGSLQYF
d_call: .; clone_size: .; v_call: TRBV13; j_call: TRBJ1-2; cdr3_nt: TGTGCCAGCAGCATCCTTCGACAGGTCAACTATGGCTACACCTTC; cdr3_aa: CASSILRQVNYGYTF
d_call: TRBD2; clone_size: .; v_call: TRBV5-1; j_call: TRBJ2-5; cdr3_nt: TGCGCCAGCAGCTTGGCGGGAGGGCCAGAGACCCAGTACTTC; cdr3_aa: CASSLAGGPETQYF
d_call: .; clone_size: .; v_call: TRBV7-2; j_call: TRBJ1-2; cdr3_nt: TGTGCCAGCAGCTTTAGTCAGGGACGGACAGTAACTTACAATGGCTACACCTTC; cdr3_aa: CASSFSQGRTVTYNGYTF
d_call: TRBD1; clone_size: .; v_call: TRBV16; j_call: TRBJ2-2; cdr3_nt: TGTGCCAGCAGAGGACAGGTTTACGGGGAGCTGTTTTTT; cdr3_aa: CASRGQVYGELFF
d_call: TRBD1; clone_size: .; v_call: TRBV6-5; j_call: TRBJ1-2; cdr3_nt: TGTGCCAGCAGAAAATTACAGGGGCACGGCTACACCTTC; cdr3_aa: CASRKLQGHGYTF
d_call: .; clone_size: .; v_call: TRBV19; j_call: TRBJ2-1; cdr3_nt: TGTGCCAGTAGTATAGAGAGGGCGTACAATGAGCAGTTCTTC; cdr3_aa: CASSIERAYNEQFF
d_call: .; clone_size: .; v_call: TRBV25-1; j_call: TRBJ1-4; cdr3_nt: TGTGCCAGCAGTGACAGCAGGGTACATGAAAAACTGTTTTTT; cdr3_aa: CASSDSRVHEKLFF
d_call: TRBD1; clone_size: .; v_call: TRBV9; j_call: TRBJ2-1; cdr3_nt: TGTGCCAGCAGCGCTGGGATTGGACAGGATGGCTACAATGAGCAGTTCTTC; cdr3_aa: CASSAGIGQDGYNEQFF
d_call: TRBD2; clone_size: .; v_call: TRBV4-2; j_call: TRBJ2-2; cdr3_nt: TGTGCCAGCAGCCGGACTAGCGGGATTAACACCGGGGAGCTGTTTTTT; cdr3_aa: CASSRTSGINTGELFF
d_call: .; clone_size: .; v_call: TRBV2; j_call: TRBJ1-1; cdr3_nt: TGTGCCAGCGGGAGGGGGACCTTTACTACTGAAGCTTTCTTT; cdr3_aa: CASGRGTFTTEAFF
d_call: TRBD1; clone_size: once; v_call: TRBV9; j_call: TRBJ1-1; cdr3_nt: TGTGCCAGCAGCGTAGCCGGGACAGGCACTGAAGCTTTCTTT; cdr3_aa: CASSVAGTGTEAFF
d_call: TRBD1; clone_size: .; v_call: TRBV30; j_call: TRBJ1-1; cdr3_nt: TGTGCCTGTGGGACAGTAGCCCCTGAAGCTTTCTTT; cdr3_aa: CACGTVAPEAFF
d_call: TRBD1; clone_size: .; v_call: TRBV19; j_call: TRBJ2-2; cdr3_nt: TGTGCCAGTAGAAGACAGGGTATGAACACCGGGGAGCTGTTTTTT; cdr3_aa: CASRRQGMNTGELFF
d_call: TRBD2; clone_size: .; v_call: TRBV29-1; j_call: TRBJ2-3; cdr3_nt: TGCAGCGTTCGGCTAGCGGCGTTCACAGATACGCAGTATTTT; cdr3_aa: CSVRLAAFTDTQYF
d_call: TRBD1; clone_size: .; v_call: TRBV6-2/TRBV6-3; j_call: TRBJ2-3; cdr3_nt: TGTGCCAGCAGTTACGGGGACAGTTCGCAGTATTTT; cdr3_aa: CASSYGDSSQYF
d_call: TRBD2; clone_size: .; v_call: TRBV5-6; j_call: TRBJ2-7; cdr3_nt: TGTGCCAGCAGCTTGACAGGACTAGGCGAGCAGTACTTC; cdr3_aa: CASSLTGLGEQYF
d_call: .; clone_size: .; v_call: TRBV7-9; j_call: TRBJ2-3; cdr3_nt: TGTGCCAGCAGCCGAGAGGGGGCGGCGGGGAGTGCGGCGCAGTATTTT; cdr3_aa: CASSREGAAGSAAQYF
d_call: TRBD2; clone_size: .; v_call: TRBV11-1; j_call: TRBJ2-1; cdr3_nt: TGTGCCAGCAGCCAACTAGCGGGGGGGCCCTATGAGCAGTTCTTC; cdr3_aa: CASSQLAGGPYEQFF
d_call: .; clone_size: .; v_call: TRBV6-6; j_call: TRBJ1-1; cdr3_nt: TGTGCCAGCAGTTACCTGGATTCGGGTGAAGCTTTCTTT; cdr3_aa: CASSYLDSGEAFF
d_call: TRBD1; clone_size: .; v_call: TRBV2; j_call: TRBJ1-5; cdr3_nt: TGTGCCAGCACTGGACAGGGCCGTCAGCCCCAGCATTTT; cdr3_aa: CASTGQGRQPQHF
d_call: TRBD1; clone_size: .; v_call: TRBV9; j_call: TRBJ1-1; cdr3_nt: TGTGCCAGCACCCCACATCGACAGGGGATGAACACTGAAGCTTTCTTT; cdr3_aa: CASTPHRQGMNTEAFF
d_call: .; clone_size: once; v_call: TRBV7-9; j_call: TRBJ2-1; cdr3_nt: TGTGCCAGCAGCCAAACGAGAGCGGAAAATGAGCAGTTCTTC; cdr3_aa: CASSQTRAENEQFF
d_call: TRBD1; clone_size: once; v_call: TRBV12-5; j_call: TRBJ1-4; cdr3_nt: TGTGCTAGTGGTGCCGGGACAGCTAATGAAAAACTGTTTTTT; cdr3_aa: CASGAGTANEKLFF
d_call: .; clone_size: .; v_call: TRBV30; j_call: TRBJ2-7; cdr3_nt: TGTGCCTCCGGATATGGGCCCGAGCAGTACTTC; cdr3_aa: CASGYGPEQYF
d_call: .; clone_size: .; v_call: TRBV5-1; j_call: TRBJ1-1; cdr3_nt: TGCGCCAGCAGCAACAGTCTATCGAACACTGAAGCTTTCTTT; cdr3_aa: CASSNSLSNTEAFF
d_call: .; clone_size: .; v_call: TRBV28; j_call: TRBJ1-2; cdr3_nt: TGTGCCAGCAGCCCGGGACACCAAACAGTGGGTGGCTACACCTTC; cdr3_aa: CASSPGHQTVGGYTF